This T cell receptor (beta chain) was profiled in a study of STAT5B mutations in CD4+ large granular lymphocyte leukemia. Study findings and constraints: Approximately 25% of private leukemic clonotypes occurred rarely in other patients' non-leukemic repertoires.

Of note for this clone: Its antigen is still unknown.

Controls came from buffy coats of healthy blood donors. Data came from immunoSEQ multiplex PCR; TCRdb stores just in-frame clones and leaves some out. In the table there are approximately 32,000 clones, around 89% of which are singletons. V gave up 4 bases and J gave up 5 bases, with 20 bases separating them. Germline V gives CDR1 SEHNR, CDR2 FQNEAQ (reference sequence). The CDR3 spans 17 residues. The sample taken for sequencing was CD4+ T cells from blood buffy coats. The chain carries TRBV7-9 and TRBJ1-4; the D is unclear. This sequence originates from a human donor in good health. CDR3 in amino acids: CASSSNLGYMDNEKLFF. DNA for the CDR3: TGTGCCAGCAGCTCCAACCTGGGGTATATGGACAATGAAAAACTGTTTTTT. The entire variable domain, with the rest obtained from reference TRBV7-9 and TRBJ1-4, is as follows: DTGVSQNPRHKITKRGQNVTFRCDPISEHNRLYWYRQTLGQGPEFLTYFQNEAQLEKSRLLSDRFSAERPKGSFSTLEIQRTEQGDSAMYLCASSSNLGYMDNEKLFFGSGTQLSVL.